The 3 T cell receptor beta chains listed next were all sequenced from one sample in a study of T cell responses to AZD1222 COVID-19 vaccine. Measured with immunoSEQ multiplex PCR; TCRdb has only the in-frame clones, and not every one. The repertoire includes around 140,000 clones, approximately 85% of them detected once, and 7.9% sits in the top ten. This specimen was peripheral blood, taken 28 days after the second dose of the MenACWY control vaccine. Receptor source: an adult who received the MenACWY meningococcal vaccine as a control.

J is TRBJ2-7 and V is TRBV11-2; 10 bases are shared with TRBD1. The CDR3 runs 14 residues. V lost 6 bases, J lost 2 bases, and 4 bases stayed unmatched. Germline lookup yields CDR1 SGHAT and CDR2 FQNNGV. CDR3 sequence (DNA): TGTGCCAGCAGTTTGGACAGGGGGACCTACGAGCAGTACTTC. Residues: CASSLDRGTYEQYF.

The chain's CDR3 is CASSPWYDNEQFF. CDR3 DNA sequence: TGTGCCAGCAGCCCCTGGTACGACAATGAGCAGTTCTTC. The rearrangement uses TRBV6-5 and TRBJ2-1; D call uncertain. Looked up from germline, CDR1 is MNHEY and CDR2 is SVGAGI. Trimming removed 6 bases at V and 5 bases at J, with 11 bases between. CDR3 length: 13 residues.

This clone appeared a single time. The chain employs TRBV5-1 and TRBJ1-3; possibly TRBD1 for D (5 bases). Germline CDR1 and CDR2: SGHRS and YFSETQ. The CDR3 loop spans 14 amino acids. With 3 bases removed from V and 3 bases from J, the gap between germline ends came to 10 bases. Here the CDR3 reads CASSSDTGGNTIYF. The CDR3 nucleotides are TGCGCCAGCAGCTCGGACACGGGTGGAAACACCATATATTTT.